The 17 T cell receptor beta chains reported below all come from one sample, sequenced in a study of a mutant IDH1 vaccine in newly diagnosed glioma. The antigens for these receptors are not known. Regarding time point: week 5, during vaccination. Each dose delivered 300 ug of mutant IDH1 20-mer peptide subcutaneously with imiquimod. The data were produced by immunoSEQ multiplex PCR, yet TCRdb's version contains in-frame clones alone and is incomplete. The sample has roughly 50,000 clones; over 70% are singletons. The sequenced sample was PBMCs, obtained from a glioma patient whose treatment included an IDH1 peptide vaccine. The source is a man aged 30 to 45 with glioma.

The chain has TRBV7-8 and TRBJ2-7, with a weak D call TRBD2 (5 bases). The CDR3 sequence is 14 residues long. From germline, CDR1 is SGHVS and CDR2 FQNEAQ. V was trimmed by 5 bases and J by 3 bases, leaving 14 bases between them. The CDR3 DNA reads TGTGCCAGCAGCGGCTTGGGGAGTTTCTACGAGCAGTACTTC. Protein: CASSGLGSFYEQYF.

This sequence joins TRBV14 and TRBJ2-5; TRBD1 might be the D (6 bases). The V end lost 3 bases, the J end lost 11 bases, and 19 bases lay between the germline ends. The CDR3 has 14 amino acids. Germline CDR1 and CDR2: SGHDN and FVKESK. CDR3 sequence reads: CASSHGQILGQQYF. CDR3 bases: TGTGCCAGCAGCCATGGACAGATCCTGGGCCAGCAGTACTTC.

CDR3 residues: CASSVGIAGSYNEQFF. The CDR3 DNA follows: TGTGCCAGCAGCGTAGGGATAGCGGGGTCCTACAATGAGCAGTTCTTC. The chain carries TRBV9 and TRBJ2-1; 8 bases match TRBD2. The CDR3 is 16 amino acids. With 0 bases clipped from V and 1 base from J, the junction kept 3 bases outside the gene matches. The germline gives CDR1 SGDLS, CDR2 YYNGEE.

This chain uses TRBV9 with TRBJ1-5, with D tentatively TRBD1 (6 bases). The CDR3 is made up of 15 amino acids. Germline loops: CDR1 SGDLS, CDR2 YYNGEE. The ends were cut back, 1 base at V and 3 bases at J, with 11 bases in the middle. The CDR3 sequence: CASSVSGATNQPQHF. CDR3 sequence (DNA): TGTGCCAGCAGCGTATCGGGGGCCACCAATCAGCCCCAGCATTTT.

The V call is TRBV29-1, the J call TRBJ1-1; D call uncertain. V was cut by 8 bases and J by 0 bases, with 13 bases left in between. Germline CDR1 is SQVTM and CDR2 is ANQGSEA. This CDR3 contains 13 residues. CDR3 nucleotide sequence: TGCAGCCCGATCGAGCAGTTGAACACTGAAGCTTTCTTT. Its protein is CSPIEQLNTEAFF.

V and J are TRBV5-1 and TRBJ1-1; tentative D call: TRBD1 (5 bases). There are 13 residues in the CDR3. V gave up 6 bases and J gave up 0 bases, with 9 bases separating them. Germline CDR1 is SGHRS and CDR2 is YFSETQ. CDR3 DNA sequence: TGCGCCAGCAACCCAGGGCTGAACACTGAAGCTTTCTTT. This translates into CASNPGLNTEAFF. The full variable domain, completed using reference TRBV5-1 and TRBJ1-1, is KAGVTQTPRYLIKTRGQQVTLSCSPISGHRSVSWYQQTPGQGLQFLFEYFSETQRNKGNFPGRFSGRQFSNSRSEMNVSTLELGDSALYLCASNPGLNTEAFFGQGTRLTVV.

The rearrangement joins TRBV15 to TRBJ2-5, with 10 bases fitting TRBD1. V gave up 3 bases and J gave up 3 bases; unmatched junction bases: 1. The germline CDR1 and CDR2 sequences are LNHNV and YYDKDF (reference sequence). CDR3 length: 14 residues. CDR3 in DNA: TGTGCCACCAGCAGGGACAGGGGGGAAGAGACCCAGTACTTC. Encoded protein: CATSRDRGEETQYF.

V and J are TRBV6-1 and TRBJ2-3; 8 positions match TRBD1. Germline V gene lookup returns CDR1 MNHNS and CDR2 SASEGT. The CDR3 is 14 amino acids. Losses at the gene ends were 5 bases for V and 2 bases for J; bases not matched to a gene: 3. The DNA for the CDR3 is TGTGCCAGCAGTAGGACAGGGTACACAGATACGCAGTATTTT. This encodes CASSRTGYTDTQYF.

This chain links TRBV7-2 with TRBJ1-6; D not resolved. The CDR3 spans 14 residues. The germline CDR1 and CDR2 sequences are SGHTA and FQGNSA. The ends were cut back, 5 bases at V and 4 bases at J, with 9 bases in the middle. The CDR3: CASSRTWYNSPLHF. CDR3 bases: TGTGCCAGCAGCCGGACTTGGTATAATTCACCCCTCCACTTT.

This clone was counted between two and nine times. The rearrangement uses TRBV28 and TRBJ1-1; D is unclear. Trimming removed 3 bases at V and 9 bases at J, with 8 bases between. From germline, CDR1 is MDHEN and CDR2 SYDVKM. CDR3 length: 11 amino acids. The DNA of the CDR3 is TGTGCCAGCAGTTTGGCCCAAAAAGCTTTCTTT. Residues: CASSLAQKAFF.

V and J are TRBV2 and TRBJ2-7, with 7 bases aligning to TRBD1. The trim removed 5 bases at V and 0 bases at J, leaving 10 bases unmatched. The CDR3 runs to 16 residues. Germline values: CDR1 SNHLY, CDR2 FYNNEI. The DNA of the CDR3 is TGTGCCAGCAGTTCCAATCCGGGACAGATCTCCTACGAGCAGTACTTC. As protein: CASSSNPGQISYEQYF.

J is TRBJ2-1 and V is TRBV6-4; TRBD1 matches at 7 bases. CDR3 length: 18 amino acids. J lost 0 bases, V lost 6 bases, and 14 bases had no gene match. The germline V gene has CDR1 MRHNA and CDR2 SNTAGT. CDR3 bases: TGTGCCAGCAGCCCGGGACAGTTTCTTAAAAGCTCCTACAATGAGCAGTTCTTC. Its protein product is CASSPGQFLKSSYNEQFF.

This chain uses TRBV5-4 with TRBJ2-5; 9 nucleotides line up with TRBD1. Matching the DNA end better, TRBJ2-7 makes the J call doubtful. The CDR3 runs to 13 residues. CDR1 is SGHNT and CDR2 is YYREEE in the germline V gene (reference sequence). CDR3 loop: CASSRDRAGEQYF. The CDR3 region has the DNA TGTGCCAGCAGCCGGGACAGGGCCGGCGAGCAGTACTTC.

This clone has just a few counts. This chain joins TRBV29-1 and TRBJ1-4; tentatively, D is TRBD1 (5 bases). CDR1 and CDR2 from the germline V gene are SQVTM and ANQGSEA. V lost 4 bases and J 4 bases, leaving 19 bases between the germline ends. This CDR3 is built from 16 residues. In DNA, the CDR3 is TGCAGCGTTGTCTCCAGGTTCGGGGCTTTTAATGAAAAACTGTTTTTT. This gives the protein CSVVSRFGAFNEKLFF.

The chain combines TRBV14 with TRBJ1-1; D possibly corresponds to TRBD1 (5 bases). This CDR3 is built from 15 residues. The V gene's germline CDR1 is SGHDN and CDR2 FVKESK. The germline V and J ends were trimmed by 0 bases and 6 bases, with 14 bases remaining between them. In DNA, the CDR3 is TGTGCCAGCAGCCAAGATTGGGGGGTGTCAGCTGAAGCTTTCTTT. Protein product: CASSQDWGVSAEAFF.

This chain joins TRBV9 and TRBJ1-1, with D unclear. Trimming took 4 bases from V and 4 from J, leaving 17 bases between them. The V gene's germline CDR1 is SGDLS and CDR2 YYNGEE. The length of the CDR3 is 15 residues. In DNA, the CDR3 is TGTGCCAGCAGCTTCGAAGGAGGTCGGCTCACTGAAGCTTTCTTT. As protein: CASSFEGGRLTEAFF.

This chain joins TRBV5-1 and TRBJ1-4; D possibly corresponds to TRBD1 (5 bases). CDR3 length: 15 amino acids. Trimming took off 3 bases at V and 0 bases at J, with 9 bases between the two ends. Germline-derived CDR1 and CDR2 are SGHRS and YFSETQ. The CDR3 DNA reads as TGCGCCAGCAGCTCAACAGGCTCAACTAATGAAAAACTGTTTTTT. It yields the protein CASSSTGSTNEKLFF.